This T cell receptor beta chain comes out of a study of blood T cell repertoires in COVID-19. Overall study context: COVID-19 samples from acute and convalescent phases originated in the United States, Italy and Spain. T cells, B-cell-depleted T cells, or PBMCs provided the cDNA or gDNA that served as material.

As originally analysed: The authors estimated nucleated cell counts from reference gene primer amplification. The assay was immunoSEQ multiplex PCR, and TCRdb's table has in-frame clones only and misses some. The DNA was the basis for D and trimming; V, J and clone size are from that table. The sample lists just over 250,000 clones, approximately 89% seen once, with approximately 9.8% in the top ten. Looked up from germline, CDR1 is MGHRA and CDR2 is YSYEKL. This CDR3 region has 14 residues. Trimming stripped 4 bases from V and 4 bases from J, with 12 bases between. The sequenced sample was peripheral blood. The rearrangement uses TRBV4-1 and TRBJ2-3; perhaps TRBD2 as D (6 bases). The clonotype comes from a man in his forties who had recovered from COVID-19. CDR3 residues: CASSPGTPPDTQYF. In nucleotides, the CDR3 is TGCGCCAGCAGCCCCGGGACTCCACCAGATACGCAGTATTTT.